This T cell receptor beta chain comes out of a study of shared clonotypes between healthy human individuals. Points from the study as a whole: Measured sharing among donors was expected to vary with sequencing depth.

Trimming stripped 5 bases from V and 5 bases from J, with 15 bases between. Germline assignment: CDR1 GTSNPN and CDR2 SVGIG (reference sequence). The CDR3 runs to 13 residues. Donors were Caucasian adults residing in Nashville, Tennessee, USA. This was a deep-level run. Produced via immunoSEQ multiplex PCR; TCRdb's table is partial and in-frame only. This sample yields hundreds of thousands of clones, of which roughly 83% are seen a single time; 13% belongs to the top ten. This clone occurred a few times. Its antigen is not known. The chain recombines TRBV30 with TRBJ1-1, with D possibly being TRBD1 (6 bases). This receptor was obtained from a woman aged 40 to 55 in good health. Some clones in this sample may be carry-over from other donors' samples. The sequenced sample was PBMCs. For the CDR3, the DNA is TGTGCCTGGTCCCGGACAGCTGGGACTGAAGCTTTCTTT. This codes for CAWSRTAGTEAFF.